One sample yielded the 16 T cell receptor beta chains listed below, sequenced in a study of breast tumors, draining lymph nodes, adjacent tissues. Breast cancer patients provided tissue from their axillary draining lymph nodes. TCRdb re-called the multiplex PCR reads through MiXCR, storing one row per CDR3 protein. The repertoire holds some 130,000 distinct CDR3 sequences, around 20% seen once, with over 3% in the top ten. Material for sequencing was axillary lymph node tissue. The receptors here all came from a female donor with breast cancer. Some clones in this sample may be carry-over from other donors' samples.

There are many counts of this clonotype. The V and J genes are TRBV20-1 and TRBJ2-3, with D possibly matching TRBD2 (6 bases). Trimming removed 5 bases at V and 6 bases at J, with 21 bases between. Germline V gene lookup returns CDR1 DFQATT and CDR2 SNEGSKA (reference sequence). The CDR3 sequence is 15 residues long. CDR3 bases: TGCAGTGCTCCTGCCCGGGGGAGTGGTGGGGATACGCAGTATTTT. It encodes CSAPARGSGGDTQYF.

On this clonotype itself: A much larger clone lies one base from this, so it may be a read error. The chain links TRBV5-4 to TRBJ2-3, with 12 bases identical to TRBD2. Germline-derived CDR1 and CDR2 are SGHNT and YYREEE (reference sequence). The CDR3 runs 16 residues. J lost 1 base, V lost 6 bases, and 6 bases had no gene match. The CDR3 reads CASNFLAGGGTDTQYF. CDR3 coding DNA: TGTGCCAGCAATTTTCTAGCGGGGGGGGGCACAGATACGCAGTATTTT.

This clonotype has a count of ten or more. The rearrangement joins TRBV7-9 to TRBJ1-6; 7 nucleotides agree with TRBD1. With V trimmed by 5 bases and J by 9 bases, 25 bases remained unmatched. The V gene's germline CDR1 is SEHNR and CDR2 FQNEAQ (reference sequence). The CDR3 is 20 residues long. CDR3 sequence: CASSVSPGTANRLRGSPLHF. CDR3 coding DNA: TGTGCCAGCAGCGTATCACCGGGGACAGCGAACAGGCTTAGGGGTTCACCCCTCCACTTT.

This clonotype showed up many times. This chain joins TRBV5-1 and TRBJ2-3; D call uncertain. Germline lookup yields CDR1 SGHRS and CDR2 YFSETQ. The CDR3 length is 15 residues. Trimming took 0 bases from V and 0 from J, leaving 8 bases between them. The CDR3 protein is CASSLARPSTDTQYF. The CDR3 nucleotides are TGCGCCAGCAGCTTGGCTAGACCTAGCACAGATACGCAGTATTTT.

This clonotype came up many times. V usage is TRBV10-3 and J usage is TRBJ2-1, with TRBD1 identical over 8 bases. This CDR3 region has 14 residues. V lost 7 bases and J lost 1; bases outside the gene matches: 3. Germline CDR1 and CDR2: ENHRY and SYGVKD. For the CDR3, the DNA is TGTGCCATCAAGGACAGGGTTTCCTACAATGAGCAGTTCTTC. This gives the protein CAIKDRVSYNEQFF.

In its sample, this clonotype was seen many times. V usage is TRBV20-1 and J usage is TRBJ2-2; D is unclear. Germline CDR1 is DFQATT and CDR2 is SNEGSKA (reference sequence). The CDR3 is made up of 17 amino acids. V dropped 3 bases and J dropped 6 bases, with 23 bases sitting between them. This chain's CDR3 is CSASPQIRTGTSGELFF. The CDR3 DNA sequence: TGCAGTGCTAGCCCGCAGATCCGAACCGGAACCTCCGGGGAGCTGTTTTTT.

This clonotype was detected ten times or more. Germline is not matched at one junction end, which may reflect a read error. This chain joins TRBV5-1 and TRBJ1-2, with D perhaps TRBD1 (5 bases). Germline assignment: CDR1 SGHRS and CDR2 YFSETQ. The CDR3 is made up of 13 amino acids. The CDR3 region is CASRLTVNYGYTF. DNA for the CDR3: TGCGCCAGCCGCTTGACAGTAAACTATGGCTACACCTTC.

Many counts were recorded for this clonotype. The rearrangement joins TRBV9 to TRBJ1-2; D is possibly TRBD1 (6 bases). The ends were cut back, 1 base at V and 2 bases at J, with 12 bases in the middle. Germline V gene lookup returns CDR1 SGDLS and CDR2 YYNGEE. The CDR3 is 15 amino acids. Here the CDR3 reads CASSVNPGVNYGYTF. The CDR3 DNA is TGTGCCAGCAGCGTAAACCCAGGGGTAAACTATGGCTACACCTTC.

Ten or more counts support this clonotype. The rearrangement uses TRBV6-5 and TRBJ1-2, with D uncertain. Per germline, CDR1 MNHEY and CDR2 SVGAGI. The V end lost 8 bases, the J end lost 7 bases, and 17 bases lay between the germline ends. This CDR3 is 13 amino acids long. CDR3: CASALGPHLGYTF. The DNA for the CDR3 is TGTGCCAGCGCTCTAGGCCCTCACCTTGGCTACACCTTC.

This clonotype came up many times. This chain joins TRBV9 and TRBJ2-2; 10 nucleotides match TRBD2. With V trimmed by 7 bases and J by 7 bases, 7 bases remained unmatched. Germline assignment: CDR1 SGDLS and CDR2 YYNGEE. This CDR3 region has 14 residues. CDR3 coding DNA: TGTGCCAGCCGCCTAGCGGGAGCTGACGGGGAGCTGTTTTTT. Encoded protein: CASRLAGADGELFF.

Of note for this clonotype: This may come from a read error, since a much larger clone is one base off. The J gene is TRBJ1-3, the V gene TRBV19; 8 nucleotides match TRBD1. The CDR3 sequence is 13 residues long. Per germline, CDR1 LNHDA and CDR2 SQIVND (reference sequence). The CDR3 bases are TGTCCCAGCAGGACAGGGTATGGAAACACCATATATTTT. It codes for CPSRTGYGNTIYF.

Many counts were recorded for this clonotype. The chain couples TRBV5-1 to TRBJ1-6; TRBD1 agrees at 9 bases. The CDR3 covers 17 residues. J gave up 1 base and V 4 bases, and 6 bases lay outside the gene matches. Germline V gene sequence: CDR1 SGHRS, CDR2 YFSETQ. Here the CDR3 reads CASSGGQGNSYNSPLHF. CDR3 coding DNA: TGCGCCAGCAGCGGAGGACAGGGGAATTCCTATAATTCACCCCTCCACTTT.

This clonotype showed up many times. The V gene is TRBV20-1, the J gene TRBJ2-3; D unclear. CDR3 length: 15 residues. Germline loops: CDR1 DFQATT, CDR2 SNEGSKA (reference sequence). Deletions cut 6 bases from V and 2 bases from J, with 18 bases between. The CDR3 DNA follows: TGCAGTGCCGAACTACCGATGGCCCTCACAGATACGCAGTATTTT. It is translated as CSAELPMALTDTQYF.

Many counts were recorded for this clonotype. The gene calls are TRBV2 and TRBJ2-3, with 9 nucleotides matching TRBD1. The CDR3 extends over 16 amino acids. J gave up 0 bases and V 7 bases, and 8 bases lay outside the gene matches. The germline CDR1 and CDR2 sequences are SNHLY and FYNNEI. CDR3 bases: TGTGCCAGCACCCTACAGGGGGCCTTCAGCACAGATACGCAGTATTTT. Translation gives CASTLQGAFSTDTQYF.

A remark on this clonotype: Given a much more abundant clone one base away, this may be a read error. The chain links TRBV12-3 or TRBV12-4 to TRBJ2-3, with D tentatively TRBD2 (7 bases). V was shortened by 6 bases and J by 6 bases, with 19 bases between the two germline ends. The CDR3 runs 15 residues. The CDR3 nucleotides read TGTGCCAGCAGCTCCACTAGAGGGAGGGGGGATACGCAGTATTTT. This encodes CASSSTRGRGDTQYF.

This clonotype was found many times. The V gene is TRBV10-1, the J gene TRBJ2-7, with TRBD1 matching 9 bases. The V and J ends lost 1 base and 7 bases, in that order; junction bases with no gene match: 8. CDR1 and CDR2 from the germline V gene are WNHNN and SYGVQD (reference sequence). This CDR3 is 15 amino acids long. The CDR3 is CASSECGGQGGEQYF. The CDR3 region has the DNA TGCGCCAGCAGTGAGTGTGGGGGACAGGGTGGGGAGCAGTACTTC.